The 28 T cell receptor beta chains in this list originate from one sample, sequenced in a study of Graves' ophthalmopathy and Graves' hyperthyroidism. The TCR beta CDR3 regions underwent amplification from RNA transcripts. First-round RT-PCR with HTBI primers preceded a second-round multiplex PCR. TCRdb reprocessed the multiplex PCR reads via MiXCR and lists one record per CDR3 protein. The table lists roughly 420,000 distinct CDR3 sequences, 21% of them singletons. The sample comprised peripheral blood. Source of these receptors: a woman aged 18-30 years with stable Graves' hyperthyroidism.

The chain couples TRBV6-6 to TRBJ2-5, with 11 bases aligning to TRBD1. This CDR3 region has 15 residues. Germline CDR1 MNHNY, CDR2 SVGAGI (reference sequence). After removal of 4 bases from V and 3 bases from J, the junction contained 4 bases not matched to a gene. For the CDR3, the DNA is TGTGCCAGCAGTTCTTGGACAGGGGGCAAAGAGACCCAGTACTTC. This translates into CASSSWTGGKETQYF.

This clonotype appeared many times. This chain links TRBV7-8 with TRBJ1-2; tentatively, D is TRBD1 (6 bases). The ends were cut back, 1 base at V and 7 bases at J, with 7 bases in the middle. In germline, CDR1 is SGHVS, CDR2 FQNEAQ. The CDR3 runs 12 residues. CDR3 sequence reads: CASSLVGGGYTF. As DNA, the CDR3 is TGTGCCAGCAGCTTAGTAGGGGGTGGCTACACCTTC. Combining the CDR3 with reference TRBV7-8 and TRBJ1-2 gives the whole variable domain GAGVSQSPRYKVAKRGQDVALRCDPISGHVSLFWYQQALGQGPEFLTYFQNEAQLDKSGLPSDRFFAERPEGSVSTLKIQRTQQEDSAVYLCASSLVGGGYTFGSGTRLTVV.

Notes on this clonotype: As the CDR3 is not closed by the conserved phenylalanine or tryptophan, this likely results from a read error. The DNA is omitted, as the CDR3 cannot be located on it reliably, and the CDR3 follows TCRdb's listing. The gene calls are TRBV11-2 and TRBJ2-2; the table names TRBD1, a call not compared with the DNA. Germline V lookup: CDR1 SGHAT, CDR2 FQNNGV. The CDR3 comprises 17 residues, both ends counted. The CDR3 is CASSVGTGRTNTGELFL.

This clonotype has a handful of counts. This rearrangement joins TRBV12-3 or TRBV12-4 to TRBJ1-1; D is unresolved. The CDR3 spans 15 residues. V was cut by 0 bases and J by 5 bases, with 13 bases left in between. The chain's CDR3 is CASSLAMGIETEAFF. The CDR3 DNA reads TGTGCCAGCAGTTTAGCGATGGGGATTGAAACTGAAGCTTTCTTT.

This clonotype was counted many times. The chain is built from TRBV12-3 or TRBV12-4 and TRBJ2-5; TRBD2 agrees at 8 bases. There are 12 residues in the CDR3. J lost 5 bases, V lost 5 bases, and 1 base had no gene match. The CDR3 sequence is CASSRLAETQYF. The DNA of the CDR3 is TGTGCCAGCAGTCGACTAGCGGAGACCCAGTACTTC.

In its sample, this clonotype was seen many times. The rearrangement joins TRBV7-8 to TRBJ2-7; 8 bases are a match to TRBD2. The V gene's germline CDR1 is SGHVS and CDR2 FQNEAQ. V dropped 4 bases and J dropped 5; count of bases not matched to a gene: 10. The CDR3 extends over 15 amino acids. The chain's CDR3 is CASSSASGPWDEQYF. The CDR3 DNA reads TGTGCCAGCAGCTCCGCTAGCGGGCCTTGGGACGAGCAGTACTTC.

The table lists this clonotype with many counts. The genes are TRBV11-2 and TRBJ2-7; the D gene could be TRBD1 or TRBD2 (5 bases each). Germline assignment: CDR1 SGHAT and CDR2 FQNNGV. The CDR3 sequence is 11 residues long. Trimming shortened V by 6 bases and J by 12 bases, and 15 bases separated the two germline ends. The CDR3 here is CASSPGTRPYF. The CDR3 DNA sequence: TGTGCCAGCAGTCCCGGGACCCGACCGTACTTC.

In this sample, this clonotype turned up many times. V gene TRBV7-2 combines with J gene TRBJ2-7; D is perhaps TRBD1 or TRBD2 (5 bases each). This CDR3 has 16 residues. Trimming stripped 4 bases from V and 5 bases from J, with 21 bases between. CDR1 SGHTA and CDR2 FQGNSA come from the germline V gene. The CDR3 spells CASSSTRGQGSHEQYF. CDR3 sequence (DNA): TGTGCCAGCAGCTCCACACGGGGTCAGGGAAGCCACGAGCAGTACTTC.

This clonotype was seen at least ten times. The genes are TRBV7-2 and TRBJ2-7; perhaps TRBD2 as D (5 bases). Trimming left V 1 base short and J 5 bases short, with 12 bases between. CDR1 is SGHTA and CDR2 is FQGNSA in the germline V gene. The CDR3 runs 14 residues. The CDR3 loop reads CASSLEVALNEQYF. CDR3 DNA sequence: TGTGCCAGCAGCTTAGAGGTAGCGTTGAACGAGCAGTACTTC.

The chain joins TRBV6-1 to TRBJ1-1; no reliable D call. CDR3 size: 12 residues. Trimming removed 7 bases from V and 4 bases from J, with 10 bases in between. The V gene's germline CDR1 is MNHNS and CDR2 SASEGT. The CDR3 bases are TGTGCCAGCACCTTGCGGACCACTGAAGCTTTCTTT. This gives the protein CASTLRTTEAFF.

This clonotype has just one count. The gene calls are TRBV12-3 or TRBV12-4 and TRBJ2-7, with 13 bases aligning to TRBD2. The CDR3 spans 18 residues. V gave up 3 bases and J gave up 5 bases; unmatched junction bases: 13. Here the CDR3 reads CASSLGFTGTSGIHEQYF. The CDR3 DNA is TGTGCCAGCAGTTTGGGTTTCACCGGGACTAGCGGGATTCACGAGCAGTACTTC.

In its sample, this clonotype was seen many times. This chain connects TRBV20-1 to TRBJ1-5, with D possibly being TRBD1 (6 bases). Trimming removed 3 bases at V and 7 bases at J, with 16 bases between. CDR3 size: 14 residues. Looked up from germline, CDR1 is DFQATT and CDR2 is SNEGSKA (reference sequence). The CDR3 DNA reads TGCAGTGCTAGGGCGTGGGGGCGAACCCAGCCCCAGCATTTT. Residues: CSARAWGRTQPQHF.

This clonotype was observed a single time. This chain links TRBV12-3 or TRBV12-4 with TRBJ1-2; 7 nucleotides match TRBD1. The ends lost 4 bases at V and 0 bases at J; junction bases unmatched: 8. The CDR3 is made up of 16 amino acids. CDR3 coding DNA: TGTGCCAGCAGTTCGGAGCGGACAGGACCTAACTATGGCTACACCTTC. It codes for CASSSERTGPNYGYTF.

This clonotype came up many times. The chain joins TRBV2 to TRBJ1-5; D unresolved. V was clipped by 6 bases and J by 5 bases, with 8 bases between them. Germline CDR1 is SNHLY and CDR2 is FYNNEI. The CDR3 length is 12 residues. The CDR3 spells CASRGWDQPQHF. The CDR3 coding sequence is TGTGCCAGCAGGGGATGGGATCAGCCCCAGCATTTT.

This clonotype was detected many times. The V gene is TRBV28, the J gene TRBJ2-7, with D unresolved. Trimming cost V 4 bases and J 3 bases, with 7 bases left between them. This CDR3 region has 12 residues. Germline V lookup: CDR1 MDHEN, CDR2 SYDVKM. CDR3 sequence reads: CASSSPSYEQYF. As DNA, the CDR3 is TGTGCCAGCAGTTCCCCAAGCTACGAGCAGTACTTC.

The chain has TRBV7-9 and TRBJ2-7, with no clear D. Germline lookup yields CDR1 SEHNR and CDR2 FQNEAQ (reference sequence). The CDR3 length is 15 residues. V lost 3 bases to trimming and J lost 2 bases, with 14 bases between them. CDR3 amino acids: CASSFPRFGTYEQYF. For the CDR3, the DNA is TGTGCCAGCAGCTTCCCCAGGTTTGGAACCTACGAGCAGTACTTC.

On this clonotype: This may be a read error: a much more frequent sequence differs by one nucleotide. The chain links TRBV7-2 to TRBJ2-7; 10 bases line up with TRBD2. Germline CDR1 is SGHTA and CDR2 is FQGNSA. The CDR3 consists of 15 residues. CDR3 in DNA: TGTGCCATCAGCGGGGGGGGACTAGAGCTTTTTGGGCAGTACTTC. It specifies CAISGGGLELFGQYF. The full variable domain, rest sourced from reference TRBV7-2 and TRBJ2-7, is GAGVSQSPSNKVTEKGKDVELRCDPISGHTALYWYRQSLGQGLEFLIYFQGNSAPDKSGLPSDRFSAERTGGSVSTLTIQRTQQEDSAVYLCAISGGGLELFGQYFGPGTRLTVT.

The DNA for the CDR3 is TGTGCCAGCAGTGTGGAGGGGGCTACTGAAGCTTTCTTT. Amino acid sequence: CASSVEGATEAFF. This sequence joins TRBV6-1 and TRBJ1-1, with 7 bases matching TRBD1. Trimming took 4 bases from V and 5 from J; bases not matched to a gene: 4. This CDR3 is 13 amino acids long. CDR1 is MNHNS and CDR2 is SASEGT in the germline V gene.

This clonotype was seen repeatedly, ten times or more. The chain recombines TRBV4-3 with TRBJ1-1; D possibly corresponds to TRBD1 (5 bases). This CDR3 spans 15 amino acids. V gave up 0 bases and J gave up 1 base, with 9 bases separating them. The germline V gene encodes CDR1 LGHNA and CDR2 YSLEER. CDR3 in amino acids: CASSQDRGGNTEAFF. The CDR3 DNA reads TGCGCCAGCAGCCAAGATCGCGGGGGGAACACTGAAGCTTTCTTT.

This clonotype turned up a few times. The V gene is TRBV12-3 or TRBV12-4, the J gene TRBJ2-7, with D possibly being TRBD1 or TRBD2 (5 bases each). The V gene lost 3 bases and the J gene lost 4 bases, with 13 bases spanning the gap. The CDR3 contains 14 residues. The DNA for the CDR3 is TGTGCCAGCAGTTTGGGACCCTACCTTTACGAGCAGTACTTC. It encodes CASSLGPYLYEQYF.

The sample holds many counts of this clonotype. V is TRBV12-3 or TRBV12-4 and J is TRBJ2-7; D is undetermined. CDR3 size: 12 residues. Trimming shortened V by 6 bases and J by 2 bases, and 8 bases separated the two germline ends. CDR3 DNA sequence: TGTGCCAGCAGGGCCTCTACCTACGAGCAGTACTTC. Translated: CASRASTYEQYF.

Of note for this clonotype: This may be a read error: a much more frequent sequence differs by one nucleotide. This chain connects TRBV18 to TRBJ1-1; no clear D. The germline CDR1 and CDR2 sequences are KGHSH and LQKENI. The CDR3 runs 14 residues. The CDR3: CAGSPIQPNTEAFF. Here the CDR3 DNA reads TGTGCCGGCTCACCGATACAGCCGAACACTGAAGCTTTCTTT. Using reference TRBV18 and TRBJ1-1 for the parts outside the CDR3, the full variable domain is NAGVMQNPRHLVRRRGQEARLRCSPMKGHSHVYWYRQLPEEGLKFMVYLQKENIIDESGMPKERFSAEFPKEGPSILRIQQVVRGDSAAYFCAGSPIQPNTEAFFGQGTRLTVV.

This clonotype was observed at least ten times. The chain couples TRBV3-1 to TRBJ1-6; D gene uncertain. Between the trimmed V and J ends, which lost 1 base and 8 bases, there was a span of 3 bases. Germline values: CDR1 LGHDT, CDR2 YNNKEL (reference sequence). This CDR3 has 12 residues. CDR3 DNA: TGTGCCAGCAGCCAAGGAGATTCACCCCTCCACTTT. Encoded protein: CASSQGDSPLHF.

This clonotype has ten or more counts. The chain uses TRBV6-1 and TRBJ2-7; 9 bases align to TRBD1. The CDR3 covers 15 residues. The V segment lost 6 bases and the J segment 2 bases; nucleotides outside the gene matches: 8. CDR1 is MNHNS and CDR2 is SASEGT in the germline V gene. CDR3 sequence reads: CASSPGTGFPYEQYF. CDR3 nucleotide sequence: TGTGCCAGCAGCCCCGGGACAGGGTTCCCCTACGAGCAGTACTTC.

This clonotype was found many times. The chain links TRBV7-9 to TRBJ1-3, with D uncertain. The V end lost 8 bases, the J end lost 0 bases, and 14 bases lay between the germline ends. Germline assignment: CDR1 SEHNR and CDR2 FQNEAQ (reference sequence). The CDR3 covers 15 residues. In DNA, the CDR3 is TGTGCCAGCGGCGGGCAACGTTCCTCTGGAAACACCATATATTTT. Its protein product is CASGGQRSSGNTIYF. Together with reference TRBV7-9 and TRBJ1-3, the CDR3 gives the full variable domain: DTGVSQNPRHKITKRGQNVTFRCDPISEHNRLYWYRQTLGQGPEFLTYFQNEAQLEKSRLLSDRFSAERPKGSFSTLEIQRTEQGDSAMYLCASGGQRSSGNTIYFGEGSWLTVV.

The V gene is TRBV30, the J gene TRBJ1-5, with D possibly TRBD1 on 5 matching bases. The germline CDR1 and CDR2 sequences are GTSNPN and SVGIG (reference sequence). Trimming left V 1 base short and J 0 bases short, with 10 bases between. The CDR3 covers 15 residues. The CDR3 sequence is CAWSEGTNSNQPQHF. CDR3 DNA sequence: TGTGCCTGGAGTGAAGGGACCAATAGCAATCAGCCCCAGCATTTT.

This clonotype was picked up many times. The chain combines TRBV7-2 with TRBJ1-2, with no clear D. V lost 2 bases and J 4 bases, leaving 11 bases between the germline ends. The CDR3 length is 14 residues. Looked up from germline, CDR1 is SGHTA and CDR2 is FQGNSA. As DNA, the CDR3 is TGTGCCAGCAGCTTAAGGGTACCGATCTATGGCTACACCTTC. Translation: CASSLRVPIYGYTF.

This clonotype was counted at least ten times. The chain employs TRBV11-2 and TRBJ2-6; 9 bases line up with TRBD1. The CDR3 contains 19 residues. V lost 0 bases to trimming and J lost 1 base; unmatched junction nucleotides: 7. Germline V gene lookup returns CDR1 SGHAT and CDR2 FQNNGV. The CDR3 sequence is CASSLDPRDRVSGANVLTF. CDR3 bases: TGTGCCAGCAGCTTAGATCCCCGGGACAGGGTTTCTGGGGCCAACGTCCTGACTTTC. Full variable domain (outside the CDR3, taken from reference TRBV11-2 and TRBJ2-6): EAGVAQSPRYKIIEKRQSVAFWCNPISGHATLYWYQQILGQGPKLLIQFQNNGVVDDSQLPKDRFSAERLKGVDSTLKIQPAKLEDSAVYLCASSLDPRDRVSGANVLTFGAGSRLTVL.